This TCR beta chain was sequenced during a study of shared clonotypes between healthy human individuals. V dropped 3 bases and J dropped 1 base, with 6 bases sitting between them. This CDR3 has 13 amino acids. The V gene's germline CDR1 is KGHSH and CDR2 LQKENI. Data came from immunoSEQ multiplex PCR; TCRdb stores just in-frame clones and leaves some out. The data show about 1 million clones, about 80% seen once. Notes on this clone: Its specificity is unknown. Other DNA sequences in this specimen translate into the identical CDR3.

General study results and limits: The study's rarefaction showed incomplete sorted-subset sequencing despite large depth.

The clonotype was recovered from a man younger than 35 in good health. Source material: memory CD4+ T cells sorted from blood. The subset: CD45RA-negative fraction. The chain carries TRBV18 and TRBJ1-1; D remains ambiguous. The CDR3 DNA is TGTGCCAGCTCACCGACGGGGAACACTGAAGCTTTCTTT. It specifies CASSPTGNTEAFF.